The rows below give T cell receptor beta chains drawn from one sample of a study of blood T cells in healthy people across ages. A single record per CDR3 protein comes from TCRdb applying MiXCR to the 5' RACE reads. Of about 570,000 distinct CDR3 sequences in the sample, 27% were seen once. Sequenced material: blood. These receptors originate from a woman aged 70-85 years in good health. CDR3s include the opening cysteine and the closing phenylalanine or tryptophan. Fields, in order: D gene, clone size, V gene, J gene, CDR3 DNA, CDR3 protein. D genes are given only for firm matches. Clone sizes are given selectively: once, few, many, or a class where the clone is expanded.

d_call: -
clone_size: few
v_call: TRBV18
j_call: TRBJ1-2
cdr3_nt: TGTGCCAGCCCTCCGAACCGAGAATCTAACTATGGCTACACCTTC
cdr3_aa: CASPPNRESNYGYTF

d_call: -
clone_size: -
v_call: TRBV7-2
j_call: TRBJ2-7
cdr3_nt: TGTGCCAGCAGCTTAGCGGCCCCAGGGCTAGGGGGGAACCCCTCCTACGAGCAGTACTTC
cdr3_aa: CASSLAAPGLGGNPSYEQYF

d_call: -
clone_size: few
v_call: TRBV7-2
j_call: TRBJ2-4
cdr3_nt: TGTGCCAGCAGCTTGGACAGTCGGCTTAGTCTGGTTCAGTACTTC
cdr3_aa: CASSLDSRLSLVQYF

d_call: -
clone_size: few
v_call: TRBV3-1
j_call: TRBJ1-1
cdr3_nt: TGTGCCAGCAGTCACCTCGATGAACACACTGAAGCTTTCTTT
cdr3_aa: CASSHLDEHTEAFF

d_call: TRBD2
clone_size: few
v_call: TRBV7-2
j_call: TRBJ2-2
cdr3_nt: TGTGCCAGCAGCCCCCGAGCGGGAGAGGCCGGGGAGCTGTTTTTT
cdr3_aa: CASSPRAGEAGELFF

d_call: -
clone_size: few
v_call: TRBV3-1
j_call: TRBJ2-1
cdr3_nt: TGTGCCAGCAGCCAAGTAGGGGGGAGAGGGGGCAATGAGCAGTTCTTC
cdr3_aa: CASSQVGGRGGNEQFF

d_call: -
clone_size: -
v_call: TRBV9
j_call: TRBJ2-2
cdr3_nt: TGTGCCAGCAGCGTGGATCGGCTAGAGGTGTCCGGGGAGCTGTTTTTT
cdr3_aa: CASSVDRLEVSGELFF

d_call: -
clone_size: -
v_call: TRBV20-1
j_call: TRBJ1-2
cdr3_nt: TGCAGTGCTTTTACAGGGTTCGGTGGCTACACCTTC
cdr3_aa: CSAFTGFGGYTF

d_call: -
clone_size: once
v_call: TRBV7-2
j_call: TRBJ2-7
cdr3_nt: TGTGCCAGCAGCCCTCAGGGGGGGAACTCCTACGAGCAGTACTTC
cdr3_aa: CASSPQGGNSYEQYF

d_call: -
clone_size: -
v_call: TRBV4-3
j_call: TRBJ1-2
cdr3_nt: TGCGCCAGCAGCCAAGATCGAACGGGGGGAGACTATGGCTACACCTTC
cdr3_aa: CASSQDRTGGDYGYTF

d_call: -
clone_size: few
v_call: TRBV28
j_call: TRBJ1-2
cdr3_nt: TGTGCCATCTCAGTCCATAACTATGGCTACACCTTC
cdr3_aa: CAISVHNYGYTF

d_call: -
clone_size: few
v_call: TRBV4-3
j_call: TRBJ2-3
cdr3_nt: TGCGCCAGCAGCCAAGATTTCGGGATACCCAATACGCAGTATTTT
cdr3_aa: CASSQDFGIPNTQYF

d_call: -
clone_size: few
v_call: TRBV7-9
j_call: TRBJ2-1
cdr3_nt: TGTGCCAGCAGCTTTACGGGGGGCCCAGACAATGAGCAGTTCTTC
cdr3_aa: CASSFTGGPDNEQFF

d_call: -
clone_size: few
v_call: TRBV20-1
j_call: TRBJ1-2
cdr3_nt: TGCAGTGCTAGGGACCGGGACGGTCTAGGGTACACCTTC
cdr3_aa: CSARDRDGLGYTF

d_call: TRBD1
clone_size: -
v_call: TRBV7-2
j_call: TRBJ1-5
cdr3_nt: TGTGCCAGCAGTTACTACAGGGGACCTAGCACAGATACGCAGCATTTT
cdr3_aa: CASSYYRGPSTDTQHF

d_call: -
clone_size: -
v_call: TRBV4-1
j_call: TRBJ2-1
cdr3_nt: TGCGCCAGCAGCCAGGGGACTCTCGTTTACAATGAGCAGTTCTTC
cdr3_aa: CASSQGTLVYNEQFF

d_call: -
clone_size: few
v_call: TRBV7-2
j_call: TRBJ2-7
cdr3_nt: TGTGCCAGCAGCTTAGTGGAATCCTACGAGCAGTACTTC
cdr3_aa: CASSLVESYEQYF

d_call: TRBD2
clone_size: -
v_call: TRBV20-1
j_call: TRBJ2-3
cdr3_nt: TGCAGTGCTAGAGAGCGGGGGAACACAGATACGCAGTATTTT
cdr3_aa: CSARERGNTDTQYF

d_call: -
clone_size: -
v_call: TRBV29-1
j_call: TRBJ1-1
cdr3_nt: TGCAGCGTTGAAAGTACAGGCTACATGAACACTGAAGCTTTCTTT
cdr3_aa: CSVESTGYMNTEAFF

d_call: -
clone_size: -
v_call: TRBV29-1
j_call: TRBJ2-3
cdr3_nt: TGCAGCGTTTCCCAAAGGTCCCCAGATACGCAGTATTTT
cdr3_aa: CSVSQRSPDTQYF

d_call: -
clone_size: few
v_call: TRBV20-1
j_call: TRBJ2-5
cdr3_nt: TGCAGTGCTACGCTAGCCAACCAAGAGACCCAGTACTTC
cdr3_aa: CSATLANQETQYF

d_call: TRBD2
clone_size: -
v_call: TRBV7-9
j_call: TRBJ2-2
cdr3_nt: TGTGCCAGCAGCTCCGGACTAGCGGGAGTCACCGGGGAGCTGTTTTTT
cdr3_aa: CASSSGLAGVTGELFF

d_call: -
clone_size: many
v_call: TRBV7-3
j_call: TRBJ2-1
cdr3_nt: TGTGCCAGCAGCTTAACCGCGGGGGCAGGGCAGTTCTTC
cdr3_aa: CASSLTAGAGQFF

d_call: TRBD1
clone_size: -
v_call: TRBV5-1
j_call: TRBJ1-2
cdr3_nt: TGCGCCAGCAGCGCCTCAGGGGGAGACTATGGCTACACCTTC
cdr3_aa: CASSASGGDYGYTF

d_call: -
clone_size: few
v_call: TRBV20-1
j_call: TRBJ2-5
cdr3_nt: TGCAGTGCCCCTGCCCGGTCCGAGGAGACCCAGTACTTC
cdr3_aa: CSAPARSEETQYF

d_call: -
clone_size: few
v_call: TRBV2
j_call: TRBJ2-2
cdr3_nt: TGTGCCAGCAGTGACGACTCGAACACCGGGGAGCTGTTTTTT
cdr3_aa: CASSDDSNTGELFF

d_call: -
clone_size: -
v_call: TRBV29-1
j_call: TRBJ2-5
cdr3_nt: TGCAGCGTTTTAACCGAGACCCAGTACTTC
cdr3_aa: CSVLTETQYF

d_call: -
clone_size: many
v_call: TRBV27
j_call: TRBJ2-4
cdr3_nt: TGTGCCAGCAGTTTATCCCAAGGAATTCAGTACTTC
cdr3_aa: CASSLSQGIQYF

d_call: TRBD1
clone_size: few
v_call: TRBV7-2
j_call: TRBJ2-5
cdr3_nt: TGTGCCAGCGGTACCCAGGGACAGCCGAGGGAGACCCAGTACTTC
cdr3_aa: CASGTQGQPRETQYF

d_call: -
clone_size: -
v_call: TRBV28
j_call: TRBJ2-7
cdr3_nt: TGTGCCAGCAGTTTAGTATGGGAGCAGTACTTC
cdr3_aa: CASSLVWEQYF

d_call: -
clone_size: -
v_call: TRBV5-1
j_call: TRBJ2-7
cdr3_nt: TGCGCCAGCAGCCCACGGACGGACGCCTACGAGCAGTACTTC
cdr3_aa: CASSPRTDAYEQYF

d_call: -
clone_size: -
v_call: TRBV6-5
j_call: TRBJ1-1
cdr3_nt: TGTGCCAGCAGTTGGGGAACAACGAACACTGAAGCTTTCTTT
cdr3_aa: CASSWGTTNTEAFF

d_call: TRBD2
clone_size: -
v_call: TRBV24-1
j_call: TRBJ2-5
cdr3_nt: TGTGCCACCAGTGATTCGGGTGTAGCGGGGCAACAAGAGACCCAGTACTTC
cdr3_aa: CATSDSGVAGQQETQYF

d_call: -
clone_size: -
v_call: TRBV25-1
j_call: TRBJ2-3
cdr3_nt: TGTGCCAGCAGTCGGACGGACACTAGCACAGATACGCAGTATTTT
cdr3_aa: CASSRTDTSTDTQYF

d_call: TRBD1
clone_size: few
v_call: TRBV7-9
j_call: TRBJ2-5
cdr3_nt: TGTGCCAGCAGCGAACAGGGGAGACAGACCCAGTACTTC
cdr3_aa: CASSEQGRQTQYF

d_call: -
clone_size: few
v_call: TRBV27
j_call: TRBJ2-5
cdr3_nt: TGTGCCAGCAGTTTAAACGGAGTGCCGAGGGAGACCCAGTACTTC
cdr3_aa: CASSLNGVPRETQYF

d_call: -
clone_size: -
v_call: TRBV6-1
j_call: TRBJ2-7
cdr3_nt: TGTGCCAGCAGCCAAGGGCAGGGCGGCACCTACGAGCAGTACTTC
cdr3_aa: CASSQGQGGTYEQYF

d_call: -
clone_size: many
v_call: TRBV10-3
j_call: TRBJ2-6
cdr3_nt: TGTGCCATCAGTGACCCGAACGAGGGGGCCAACGTCCTGACTTTC
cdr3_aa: CAISDPNEGANVLTF

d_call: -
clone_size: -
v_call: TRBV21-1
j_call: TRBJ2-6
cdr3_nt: TGTGCCAGCAATCAACGCAGGGACTCTGGGGCCAACGTCCTGACTTTC
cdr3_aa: CASNQRRDSGANVLTF

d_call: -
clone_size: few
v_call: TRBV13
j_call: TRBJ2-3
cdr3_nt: TGTGCCAGCGCAGAGGGCGATACGCAGTATTTT
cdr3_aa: CASAEGDTQYF

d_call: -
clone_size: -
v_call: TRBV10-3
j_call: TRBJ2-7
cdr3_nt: TGTGCCATCAGGGCTAGCAGTGGCTCCTACGAGCAGTACTTC
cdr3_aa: CAIRASSGSYEQYF

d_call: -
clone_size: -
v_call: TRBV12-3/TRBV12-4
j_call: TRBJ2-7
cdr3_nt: TGTGCCAGCAGTTTGGCCGTGGCGGCGGACGAGCAGTACTTC
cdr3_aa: CASSLAVAADEQYF

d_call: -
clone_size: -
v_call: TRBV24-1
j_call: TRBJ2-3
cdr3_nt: TGTGCCACCAAGGATACGCAGTATTTT
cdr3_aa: CATKDTQYF

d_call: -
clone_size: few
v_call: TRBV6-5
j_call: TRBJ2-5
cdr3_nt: TGTGCCAGCAGTTACTCAGGGGTAGGAGAGACCCAGTACTTC
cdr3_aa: CASSYSGVGETQYF

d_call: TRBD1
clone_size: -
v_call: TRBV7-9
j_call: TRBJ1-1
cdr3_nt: TGTGCCAGCAGCATCAGACAGGGCCTAATCTACACTGAAGCTTTCTTT
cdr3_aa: CASSIRQGLIYTEAFF

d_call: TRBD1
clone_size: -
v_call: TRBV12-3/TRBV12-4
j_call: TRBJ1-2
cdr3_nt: TGTGCCAGCAGGACAGGGGGCAGGTCGGGTGGCTACACCTTC
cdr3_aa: CASRTGGRSGGYTF

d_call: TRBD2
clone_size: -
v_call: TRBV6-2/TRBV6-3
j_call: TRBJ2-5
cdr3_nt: TGTGCCAGCAGTCCCTGGGCTAGCGGGGCCCAAGAGACCCAGTACTTC
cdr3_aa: CASSPWASGAQETQYF

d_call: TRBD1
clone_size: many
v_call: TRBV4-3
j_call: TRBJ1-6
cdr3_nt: TGCGCCAGCAGCCAAGGAGCAGGGGGCAATTCACCCCTCCACTTT
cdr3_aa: CASSQGAGGNSPLHF

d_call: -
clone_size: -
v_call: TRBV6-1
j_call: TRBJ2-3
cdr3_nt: TGTGCCAGCAGTGAACGGCCGACAGATACGCAGTATTTT
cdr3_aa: CASSERPTDTQYF

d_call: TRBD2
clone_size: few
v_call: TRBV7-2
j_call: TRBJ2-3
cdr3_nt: TGTGCCAGCAGCCAACCCGGGACTAGCGGAGCAGATACGCAGTATTTT
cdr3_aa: CASSQPGTSGADTQYF

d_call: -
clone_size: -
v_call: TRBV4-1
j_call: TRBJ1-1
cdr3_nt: TGCGCCAGCAGCCTCCTGGAAGCTTTCTTT
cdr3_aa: CASSLLEAFF

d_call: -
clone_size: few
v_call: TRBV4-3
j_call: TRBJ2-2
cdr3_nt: TGCGCCAGCAGCCTAATTTGGGAAGCCGGGGAGCTGTTTTTT
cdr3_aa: CASSLIWEAGELFF

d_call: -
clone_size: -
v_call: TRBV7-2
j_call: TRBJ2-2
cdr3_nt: TGTGCCAGCAGCTTCGGAGGGCCTTTAGTGGAGCTGTTTTTT
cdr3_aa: CASSFGGPLVELFF

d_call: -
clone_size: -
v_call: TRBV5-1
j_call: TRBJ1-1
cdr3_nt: TGCGCCAGCCAACCGGGGGCCTCGAACACTGAAGCTTTCTTT
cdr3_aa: CASQPGASNTEAFF